The T cell receptor beta chain described here comes from a study of CD8+ T cells in alopecia areata. Findings and limits, study-wide: Sequences from scalp samples also cover resident alphabeta T cells of normal skin.

The germline CDR1 and CDR2 sequences are SGHVS and FNYEAQ. V lost 5 bases and J lost 5, with 15 bases in between. This CDR3 contains 14 residues. Sequencing templates came from extracted RNA that was reverse transcribed into cDNA. Assay: immunoSEQ multiplex PCR; the TCRdb copy retains only in-frame clones and omits some. This repertoire shows about 180,000 clones, about half found once; its top ten account for roughly a tenth. Indicated treatment: oral pan-JAK inhibitor, 5-10 mg twice daily. With regard to this clone: Its antigen is as yet unknown.

This clonotype originated in a human donor with alopecia areata. Here the sequenced sample was CD8+ T cells sorted from blood, taken around week 54, from a patient treated with tofacitinib. V gene TRBV7-6 combines with J gene TRBJ2-5, with D uncertain. This CDR3 is CASSDPGSPETQYF. CDR3 coding DNA: TGTGCCAGCAGCGATCCCGGGTCCCCGGAGACCCAGTACTTC.